These 23 T cell receptor beta chains were sequenced from one sample in a study of T cells in localized non-small cell lung cancer. Profiling relied on immunoSEQ multiplex PCR, and the TCRdb table lists in-frame clones only, not all of them. The data hold fewer than 95,000 clones, with roughly 88% observed a single time. The sample in question was PBMCs, obtained before any cancer treatment. The receptors stem from a woman aged 40-70 years with stage II squamous cell lung carcinoma.

The chain employs TRBV6-5 and TRBJ2-7, with a weak D call TRBD2 (7 bases). CDR3 length: 16 amino acids. Germline values: CDR1 MNHEY, CDR2 SVGAGI. V was cut by 2 bases and J by 0 bases, with 14 bases left in between. CDR3 DNA sequence: TGTGCCAGCAGTTACGGGGGGGGGACAATCTCCTACGAGCAGTACTTC. This encodes CASSYGGGTISYEQYF.

The rearrangement links TRBV15 to TRBJ1-1; D gene ambiguous. CDR3 length: 13 residues. Germline V gives CDR1 LNHNV, CDR2 YYDKDF (reference sequence). V dropped 2 bases and J dropped 2 bases, with 6 bases sitting between them. This chain's CDR3 is CATSRQVNTEAFF. CDR3 DNA: TGTGCCACCAGCAGACAGGTTAACACTGAAGCTTTCTTT.

This clone turned up a few times. This chain uses TRBV5-1 with TRBJ2-6; TRBD1 might be the D (5 bases). The V end was cut by 1 base, the J end by 1 base, with 6 bases between. Germline CDR1 and CDR2: SGHRS and YFSETQ. This CDR3 comprises 15 residues. The CDR3 sequence is CASSLTGSGANVLTF. Here the CDR3 DNA reads TGCGCCAGCAGCTTGACAGGTTCTGGGGCCAACGTCCTGACTTTC.

The rearrangement links TRBV6-5 to TRBJ1-3; D unresolved. In germline, CDR1 is MNHEY, CDR2 SVGAGI. CDR3 length equals 15 residues. V lost 0 bases and J 0 bases, leaving 6 bases between the germline ends. CDR3 sequence (DNA): TGTGCCAGCAGTTACTCGAAGACCTCTGGAAACACCATATATTTT. Protein sequence: CASSYSKTSGNTIYF.

This clone appeared once. The germline gene is not matched at one end of the junction; a read error may be the cause. The CDR3 reads CASSLQLPNTEAFF. CDR3 DNA sequence: TGTGCCAGCAGTTTACAGCTCCCCAACACTGAAGCTTTCTTT. V and J are TRBV5-1 and TRBJ1-1; unclear D gene. In germline, CDR1 is SGHRS, CDR2 YFSETQ. The CDR3 has 14 amino acids.

To note about this clone: The sample holds other DNA sequences that translate to the same CDR3. The V call is TRBV5-1, the J call TRBJ2-1, with D possibly TRBD2 on 5 matching bases. The ends were cut back, 1 base at V and 8 bases at J, with 7 bases in the middle. The CDR3 runs 12 residues. CDR1 and CDR2 (germline): SGHRS, YFSETQ. CDR3 region: CASSLFGDEQFF. The DNA of the CDR3 is TGCGCCAGCAGCTTGTTCGGGGATGAGCAGTTCTTC.

The genes are TRBV7-2 and TRBJ1-1; a possible D gene is TRBD1 (5 bases). Trimming removed 2 bases at V and 4 bases at J, with 11 bases between. Germline lookup yields CDR1 SGHTA and CDR2 FQGNSA. CDR3 length equals 14 residues. The CDR3 coding sequence is TGTGCCAGCAGCTTAAAATTAAGGGGCACTGAAGCTTTCTTT. The encoded protein is CASSLKLRGTEAFF. Full variable domain (rest looked up from reference TRBV7-2 and TRBJ1-1): GAGVSQSPSNKVTEKGKDVELRCDPISGHTALYWYRQSLGQGLEFLIYFQGNSAPDKSGLPSDRFSAERTGGSVSTLTIQRTQQEDSAVYLCASSLKLRGTEAFFGQGTRLTVV.

The V and J genes are TRBV5-6 and TRBJ1-1, with D perhaps matching TRBD1 (6 bases). The V gene's germline CDR1 is SGHDT and CDR2 YYEEEE. Between the trimmed V and J ends, which lost 4 bases and 4 bases, there was a span of 20 bases. The CDR3 spans 16 residues. The CDR3 sequence is CASSRRGPQGGTEAFF. CDR3 nucleotide sequence: TGTGCCAGCAGCAGGAGGGGCCCACAGGGAGGCACTGAAGCTTTCTTT.

This chain links TRBV5-1 with TRBJ1-4, with D possibly matching TRBD1 (5 bases). Germline V gene lookup returns CDR1 SGHRS and CDR2 YFSETQ. The ends were cut back, 5 bases at V and 4 bases at J, with 18 bases in the middle. The CDR3 has 16 residues. The CDR3 DNA sequence: TGCGCCAGCAGTCAGGGAATTCGGAGGGATAATGAAAAACTGTTTTTT. Translating it yields CASSQGIRRDNEKLFF.

This sequence joins TRBV10-3 and TRBJ2-5, with 14 nucleotides matching TRBD2. Trimming took 11 bases from V and 1 from J; bases not matched to a gene: 6. Germline V CDR1 and CDR2: ENHRY, SYGVKD. The CDR3 runs 15 residues. The CDR3 DNA is TGTGCCGCGAGGGGGACTAGCGGGAGCCAAGAGACCCAGTACTTC. This translates into CAARGTSGSQETQYF.

The chain employs TRBV27 and TRBJ2-1; possibly TRBD2 for D (6 bases). The germline gives CDR1 MNHEY, CDR2 SMNVEV (reference sequence). This CDR3 region has 15 residues. V lost 0 bases and J 0 bases, leaving 6 bases between the germline ends. For the CDR3, the DNA is TGTGCCAGCAGTTTATCTAGCGGCTCCTACAATGAGCAGTTCTTC. Translation gives CASSLSSGSYNEQFF.

V usage is TRBV18 and J usage is TRBJ2-5, with 7 bases lining up with TRBD2. The junction had 12 bases not matched to a gene; V was cut back by 4 bases and J by 1 base. Germline CDR1 reads KGHSH; CDR2 reads LQKENI. This CDR3 contains 17 residues. CDR3 nucleotide sequence: TGTGCCAGCTCACTCAACTATGCAGGGAGGGCCCAAGAGACCCAGTACTTC. Its translation: CASSLNYAGRAQETQYF.

The chain links TRBV30 to TRBJ1-1; TRBD1 matches 7 bases. V lost 2 bases to trimming and J lost 0 bases; unmatched junction nucleotides: 6. CDR1 GTSNPN and CDR2 SVGIG come from the germline V gene (reference sequence). The CDR3 totals 15 residues. CDR3 DNA sequence: TGTGCCTGGAGTCTGGGACAGCCCATGAACACTGAAGCTTTCTTT. Protein sequence: CAWSLGQPMNTEAFF.

The chain uses TRBV2 and TRBJ1-6; D ambiguous. The CDR3 covers 13 residues. The germline CDR1 and CDR2 sequences are SNHLY and FYNNEI. V was trimmed by 6 bases and J by 7 bases, leaving 10 bases between them. CDR3 DNA sequence: TGTGCCAGCAGGGAATTAGCGAATTCACCCCTCCACTTT. Its protein is CASRELANSPLHF.

V is TRBV6-1 and J is TRBJ2-5; 9 bases map to TRBD1. V lost 5 bases, J lost 5 bases, and 9 bases stayed unmatched. CDR1 and CDR2 (germline): MNHNS, SASEGT. There are 15 residues in the CDR3. In nucleotides, the CDR3 is TGTGCCAGCAGTCCCGGACAGGGGAGAAGTGAGACCCAGTACTTC. Encoded protein: CASSPGQGRSETQYF.

The chain uses TRBV4-1 and TRBJ1-2, with D possibly being TRBD1 (6 bases). Germline CDR1 reads MGHRA; CDR2 reads YSYEKL. The CDR3 is made up of 14 amino acids. V lost 4 bases, J lost 1 base, and 10 bases lay in between. The CDR3 region is CASSPVRGNYGYTF. The CDR3 nucleotides read TGCGCCAGCAGCCCGGTCAGGGGTAACTATGGCTACACCTTC.

This chain uses TRBV10-1 with TRBJ1-3; D gene ambiguous. The V gene lost 6 bases and the J gene lost 2 bases, with 11 bases spanning the gap. CDR1 is WNHNN and CDR2 is SYGVQD in the germline V gene (reference sequence). There are 14 residues in the CDR3. The CDR3 reads CASRSSGAGNTIYF. For the CDR3, the DNA is TGCGCCAGCAGGTCCTCGGGAGCTGGAAACACCATATATTTT.

The table lists this clone with a few counts. The same CDR3 arises from other DNA sequences in this sample as well. The chain links TRBV5-1 to TRBJ1-1; no firm D call. From germline, CDR1 is SGHRS and CDR2 YFSETQ. With 0 bases removed from V and 0 bases from J, the gap between germline ends came to 6 bases. This CDR3 region has 14 residues. CDR3 sequence: CASSLGWMNTEAFF. The CDR3, as DNA: TGCGCCAGCAGCTTGGGGTGGATGAACACTGAAGCTTTCTTT.

The chain uses TRBV2 and TRBJ1-1; a weak D match, TRBD1 (6 bases). The germline CDR1 and CDR2 sequences are SNHLY and FYNNEI. The V end was cut by 8 bases, the J end by 4 bases, with 11 bases between. The CDR3 sequence is 12 residues long. In DNA, the CDR3 is TGTGCCAGCTCCGGGGGGCTCACTGAAGCTTTCTTT. It specifies CASSGGLTEAFF.

Ten or more counts support this clone. This chain uses TRBV2 with TRBJ1-1, with 9 bases that match TRBD1. The trim removed 5 bases at V and 3 bases at J, leaving 7 bases unmatched. The V gene's germline CDR1 is SNHLY and CDR2 FYNNEI. The CDR3 covers 15 residues. The chain's CDR3 is CASSSGTGLDTEAFF. The CDR3 coding sequence is TGTGCCAGCAGTTCCGGGACAGGGCTGGACACTGAAGCTTTCTTT.

The chain employs TRBV2 and TRBJ1-1; 9 nucleotides line up with TRBD1. CDR1 is SNHLY and CDR2 is FYNNEI in the germline V gene. V lost 5 bases and J lost 7; bases outside the gene matches: 8. There are 14 residues in the CDR3. CDR3 amino acids: CASSPTGQGLEAFF. CDR3 DNA: TGTGCCAGCAGTCCCACGGGACAGGGACTTGAAGCTTTCTTT.

V usage is TRBV5-1 and J usage is TRBJ1-1; a weak D match, TRBD1 (5 bases). The CDR3 contains 12 residues. CDR1 and CDR2 (germline): SGHRS, YFSETQ. Trimming cost V 0 bases and J 11 bases, with 11 bases left between them. The CDR3 region is CASSLAGLGAFF. The CDR3 DNA follows: TGCGCCAGCAGCTTGGCAGGGTTGGGTGCTTTCTTT.

This clone was detected a few times. The CDR3 DNA reads TGTGCCAGTAGATTCTCAGAGAGCAATCAGCCCCAGCATTTT. Translated: CASRFSESNQPQHF. V is TRBV19 and J is TRBJ1-5; D gene uncertain. V lost 6 bases to trimming and J lost 1 base, with 10 bases between them. Germline V gives CDR1 LNHDA, CDR2 SQIVND (reference sequence). The CDR3 consists of 14 residues.